This TCR beta chain was sequenced in a study of T cell responses to AZD1222 COVID-19 vaccine. As for the study in general: Pooling covered second doses at about 4 or about 12 weeks.

The V end lost 6 bases, the J end lost 3 bases, and 12 bases lay between the germline ends. CDR3 size: 13 residues. The germline gives CDR1 SEHNR, CDR2 FQNEAQ (reference sequence). Comment on this clone: Its antigen is currently unknown.

Sequencing was performed with immunoSEQ multiplex PCR; in TCRdb, only in-frame clones are kept and a portion is missing. The sample has about 120,000 clones, almost 90% seen once. Overall study findings and caveats: All repertoire sampling was performed exclusively after the peak T cell response. Females outnumbered males among donors, who were mostly white British; clonal diversity was possibly underestimated. Seropositive status at baseline applied to only a handful of AZD1222 recipients.

The material was peripheral blood, obtained on day 0 of AZD1222 vaccination. The clonotype originates from an adult in good health. The chain joins TRBV7-9 to TRBJ2-7; no firm D call. CDR3 protein: CASSSWASYEQYF. Here the CDR3 DNA reads TGTGCCAGCAGTTCCTGGGCGAGCTACGAGCAGTACTTC. The whole variable domain, remainder taken from reference TRBV7-9 and TRBJ2-7, is DTGVSQNPRHKITKRGQNVTFRCDPISEHNRLYWYRQTLGQGPEFLTYFQNEAQLEKSRLLSDRFSAERPKGSFSTLEIQRTEQGDSAMYLCASSSWASYEQYFGPGTRLTVT.